A single sample gave rise to the 9 T cell receptor beta chains below, sequenced in a study of early T cells in non-severe SARS-CoV-2 infection. From the 5' RACE reads, TCRdb called clonotypes with MiXCR, one entry per CDR3 protein. Among around 28,000 distinct CDR3 sequences listed, 5.3% were seen once. The sequencing sample was made of whole blood. These receptor sequences come from an adult who was a healthcare worker with PCR-confirmed SARS-CoV-2 infection or an uninfected control (not recorded which).

This clonotype was counted ten times or more. The rearrangement joins TRBV20-1 to TRBJ1-1; the match to TRBD1 covers 10 bases. CDR1 is DFQATT and CDR2 is SNEGSKA in the germline V gene (reference sequence). V dropped 6 bases and J dropped 5; count of bases not matched to a gene: 3. This CDR3 has 12 amino acids. The CDR3, as DNA: TGCAGTGCCCAGGGACAGGGGACTGAAGCTTTCTTT. Residues: CSAQGQGTEAFF.

In its sample, this clonotype was seen many times. In this CDR3 the conserved last residue, phenylalanine or tryptophan, is missing, so a read error is likely. The DNA is left out, because the CDR3 cannot be placed on it with certainty; the CDR3 is given as TCRdb lists it. This chain joins TRBV5-1 and TRBJ1-1; the DNA was not compared with TRBD1, the D call given in the table. Both ends counted, the CDR3 spans 11 residues. The V gene's germline CDR1 is SGHRS and CDR2 YFSETQ. The CDR3 protein is CASSRSWTDSL.

This clonotype was picked up many times. The rearrangement uses TRBV20-1 and TRBJ1-5; D is unresolved. V lost 0 bases, J lost 4 bases, and 10 bases lay in between. Germline assignment: CDR1 DFQATT and CDR2 SNEGSKA (reference sequence). CDR3 length: 14 residues. CDR3 residues: CSARDRQVNQPQHF. The CDR3 bases are TGCAGTGCTAGAGATCGGCAGGTAAATCAGCCCCAGCATTTT.

This clonotype was picked up many times. The rearrangement links TRBV7-2 to TRBJ2-7; D may be TRBD2 (6 bases). Trimming shortened V by 2 bases and J by 0 bases, and 14 bases separated the two germline ends. Germline CDR1 is SGHTA and CDR2 is FQGNSA. The CDR3 is 16 amino acids. The CDR3 loop reads CASSLYGGETSYEQYF. The CDR3, as DNA: TGTGCCAGCAGCTTATACGGCGGGGAAACCTCCTACGAGCAGTACTTC. Full variable domain (outside the CDR3, taken from reference TRBV7-2 and TRBJ2-7): GAGVSQSPSNKVTEKGKDVELRCDPISGHTALYWYRQSLGQGLEFLIYFQGNSAPDKSGLPSDRFSAERTGGSVSTLTIQRTQQEDSAVYLCASSLYGGETSYEQYFGPGTRLTVT.

This clonotype was seen a handful of times. This chain joins TRBV4-3 and TRBJ2-2; the D gene could be TRBD1 or TRBD2 (6 bases each). V dropped 4 bases and J dropped 13 bases, with 16 bases sitting between them. CDR1 is LGHNA, CDR2 YSLEER, per germline. The CDR3 is 13 residues long. The CDR3 is CASSPGLRGGLFF. The CDR3 DNA reads as TGCGCCAGCAGCCCGGGACTCAGGGGAGGGCTGTTTTTT.

The chain recombines TRBV11-2 with TRBJ2-1; a possible D gene is TRBD2 (7 bases). CDR1 is SGHAT and CDR2 is FQNNGV in the germline V gene. V lost 5 bases and J lost 6, with 20 bases in between. The CDR3 runs 16 residues. The CDR3: CASSPSASGGGNEQFF. The CDR3 region has the DNA TGTGCCAGCAGCCCTTCCGCTAGCGGAGGGGGCAATGAGCAGTTCTTC.

The chain carries TRBV14 and TRBJ1-4, with no clear D. Germline V gene sequence: CDR1 SGHDN, CDR2 FVKESK. The CDR3 spans 17 residues. The V end lost 0 bases, the J end lost 0 bases, and 11 bases lay between the germline ends. CDR3 sequence (DNA): TGTGCCAGCAGCCAAGATAAAGGACTGACAACTAATGAAAAACTGTTTTTT. Protein sequence: CASSQDKGLTTNEKLFF.

The table lists this clonotype with many counts. The chain carries TRBV29-1 and TRBJ2-1, with D unresolved. The CDR3 runs to 13 residues. Between the trimmed V and J ends, which lost 8 bases and 1 base, there was a span of 12 bases. Looked up from germline, CDR1 is SQVTM and CDR2 is ANQGSEA. CDR3 bases: TGCAGCTCCCTTGAACTTTCCTACAATGAGCAGTTCTTC. It specifies CSSLELSYNEQFF.

This clonotype was detected many times. The chain has TRBV9 and TRBJ2-3; D could derive from TRBD1 or TRBD2 (6 bases each). The V gene's germline CDR1 is SGDLS and CDR2 YYNGEE. Deletions cut 3 bases from V and 0 bases from J, with 8 bases between. The length of the CDR3 is 14 residues. CDR3 DNA: TGTGCCAGCAGCGAGGGGGGTAGCACAGATACGCAGTATTTT. Encoded protein: CASSEGGSTDTQYF.